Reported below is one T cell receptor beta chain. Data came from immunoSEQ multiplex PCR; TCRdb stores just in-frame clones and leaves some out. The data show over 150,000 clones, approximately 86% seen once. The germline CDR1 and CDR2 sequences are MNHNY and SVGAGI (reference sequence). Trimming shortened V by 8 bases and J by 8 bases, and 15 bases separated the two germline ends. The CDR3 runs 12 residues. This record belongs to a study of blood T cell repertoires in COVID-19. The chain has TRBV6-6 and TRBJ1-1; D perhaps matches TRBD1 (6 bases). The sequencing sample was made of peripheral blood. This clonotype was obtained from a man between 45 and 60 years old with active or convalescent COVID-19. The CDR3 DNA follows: TGTGCCAGCTACGCCACCGGACAGGAAGCTTTCTTT. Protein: CASYATGQEAFF.